This TCR beta chain was retrieved from a study of shared T cell receptors in the human thymus. TCRdb keeps only in-frame clones here, not all; method: immunoSEQ multiplex PCR. The table records roughly 410,000 clones, 95% of them present only once. The germline V gene has CDR1 MDHEN and CDR2 SYDVKM. This CDR3 comprises 15 residues. The V and J ends lost 6 bases and 2 bases respectively, with 16 bases between them. The specimen sequenced was thymocytes. The chain links TRBV28 to TRBJ1-2; D uncertain. The clonotype was recovered from a human donor. The chain's CDR3 is CASRQSPPGNYGYTF. The CDR3 DNA sequence: TGTGCCAGCAGACAGTCCCCCCCGGGGAACTATGGCTACACCTTC.